Presented here are 22 T cell receptor beta chains from one specimen sequenced in a study of OX40 agonist ivuxolimab in advanced cancers. TCRdb keeps only in-frame clones here, not all; method: immunoSEQ multiplex PCR. This sample has fewer than 60,000 clones; 88% occur once, and the top ten carry 14%. The source material was CD4+ or CD8+ T cells sorted from blood, sampled in a trial of the OX40 agonist ivuxolimab. The receptors here all came from an adult with an advanced solid tumor such as melanoma, head and neck, liver or kidney cancer.

J is TRBJ2-3 and V is TRBV11-2; D remains ambiguous. Germline CDR1 SGHAT, CDR2 FQNNGV. The CDR3 extends over 13 amino acids. V was clipped by 3 bases and J by 6 bases, with 10 bases between them. The CDR3 spells CASSFRRMDTQYF. DNA of the CDR3: TGTGCCAGCAGCTTCCGCCGCATGGATACGCAGTATTTT.

This chain links TRBV4-2 with TRBJ2-1; 15 bases agree with TRBD2. CDR3 size: 18 residues. The J segment lost 7 bases and the V segment lost 4 bases, leaving 11 bases of the junction unmatched. The germline V gene encodes CDR1 LGHNA and CDR2 YNFKEQ. The DNA of the CDR3 is TGTGCCAGCAGCCCCGGACTAGCGGGGGGGCCAGTAACAAATGAGCAGTTCTTC. As protein: CASSPGLAGGPVTNEQFF.

The V and J genes are TRBV10-3 and TRBJ2-2; D unresolved. Trimming removed 2 bases from V and 5 bases from J, with 3 bases in between. Germline V lookup: CDR1 ENHRY, CDR2 SYGVKD. The CDR3 spans 12 residues. DNA for the CDR3: TGTGCCATCAGTGAGAATACCGGGGAGCTGTTTTTT. Its protein is CAISENTGELFF.

V usage is TRBV5-3 and J usage is TRBJ1-2, with D possibly being TRBD1 (6 bases). TRBV5-3 is annotated as an ORF whose role is uncertain. Trimming took off 4 bases at V and 2 bases at J, with 15 bases between the two ends. The CDR3 is made up of 15 amino acids. The CDR3 nucleotides read TGTGCCAGAAGCCGGGAGGCAGGGGAAAACTATGGCTACACCTTC. This gives the protein CARSREAGENYGYTF.

This chain joins TRBV27 and TRBJ2-7; a weak D match, TRBD1 (5 bases). V lost 6 bases and J lost 6, with 15 bases in between. The CDR3 is made up of 13 amino acids. The germline CDR1 and CDR2 sequences are MNHEY and SMNVEV (reference sequence). CDR3 DNA sequence: TGTGCCAGCAGCCTATTACCGCAGGGCGAGCAGTACTTC. The encoded protein is CASSLLPQGEQYF.

This clone appeared once. The chain uses TRBV4-2 and TRBJ2-2; 13 positions agree with TRBD2. The germline CDR1 and CDR2 sequences are LGHNA and YNFKEQ. With V trimmed by 0 bases and J by 7 bases, 8 bases remained unmatched. The CDR3 has 18 residues. Here the CDR3 reads CASSQDPTSGGAVGELFF. Written as DNA, the CDR3 is TGTGCCAGCAGCCAAGATCCCACTAGCGGGGGGGCGGTCGGGGAGCTGTTTTTT.

This clone was seen once. The rearrangement links TRBV7-6 to TRBJ2-7; 7 nucleotides agree with TRBD1. Trimming took 2 bases from V and 2 from J; bases not matched to a gene: 6. The CDR3 covers 15 residues. Germline V lookup: CDR1 SGHVS, CDR2 FNYEAQ. CDR3 sequence (DNA): TGTGCCAGCAGCTTACGGACAGGCCAGGCCTACGAGCAGTACTTC. It codes for CASSLRTGQAYEQYF.

CDR3 region: CASSLGSGQLREQYF. CDR3 coding DNA: TGTGCCAGCAGCTTAGGGTCGGGACAACTTCGTGAGCAGTACTTC. V gene TRBV11-2 combines with J gene TRBJ2-7, with TRBD1 as a possible D gene (6 bases). V was clipped by 1 base and J by 7 bases, with 17 bases between them. This CDR3 comprises 15 residues. The germline CDR1 and CDR2 sequences are SGHAT and FQNNGV. The full variable domain, its missing parts supplied by reference TRBV11-2 and TRBJ2-7, is EAGVAQSPRYKIIEKRQSVAFWCNPISGHATLYWYQQILGQGPKLLIQFQNNGVVDDSQLPKDRFSAERLKGVDSTLKIQPAKLEDSAVYLCASSLGSGQLREQYFGPGTRLTVT.

The chain joins TRBV9 to TRBJ2-7, with D tentatively TRBD1 or TRBD2 (5 bases each). The CDR3 loop spans 17 amino acids. CDR1 is SGDLS, CDR2 YYNGEE, per germline. V was trimmed by 2 bases and J by 5 bases, leaving 23 bases between them. The CDR3 nucleotides read TGTGCCAGCAGCGTGCAAGGACAAGGGACCTCAAGGGACGAGCAGTACTTC. Translated: CASSVQGQGTSRDEQYF.

The chain employs TRBV4-3 and TRBJ2-1; TRBD1 matches 7 bases. Germline trimming cut 4 bases from V and 2 bases from J; bases unmatched to any gene: 2. The germline V gene encodes CDR1 LGHNA and CDR2 YSLEER. The CDR3 runs to 14 residues. This CDR3 is CASSPGQTYNEQFF. The CDR3 DNA reads TGCGCCAGCAGCCCGGGACAGACCTACAATGAGCAGTTCTTC.

A single count supports this clone. This chain links TRBV7-9 with TRBJ2-7; the D gene is possibly TRBD2 (5 bases). Germline values: CDR1 SEHNR, CDR2 FQNEAQ (reference sequence). The CDR3 runs 13 residues. V was pared by 4 bases and J by 9 bases, with 16 bases between. The CDR3: CASSSGVREGQYF. The CDR3 region has the DNA TGTGCCAGCAGCTCCGGGGTCAGAGAGGGGCAGTACTTC.

V and J are TRBV7-6 and TRBJ1-1, with D hard to call. The V end lost 3 bases, the J end lost 0 bases, and 14 bases lay between the germline ends. CDR1 and CDR2 (germline): SGHVS, FNYEAQ. CDR3 length: 16 amino acids. CDR3 in DNA: TGTGCCAGCAGCTTTACAGCCGACGGTATGAACACTGAAGCTTTCTTT. This encodes CASSFTADGMNTEAFF.

This clone showed up just a few times. The chain uses TRBV19 and TRBJ2-7; TRBD1 matches at 7 bases. Germline lookup yields CDR1 LNHDA and CDR2 SQIVND (reference sequence). V lost 5 bases and J lost 3; bases outside the gene matches: 7. The CDR3 loop spans 14 amino acids. The CDR3 reads CASSPSRDSYEQYF. The CDR3 DNA reads TGTGCCAGTAGTCCCTCCCGGGACAGCTACGAGCAGTACTTC.

The chain is built from TRBV19 and TRBJ2-1, with 8 bases matching TRBD2. This CDR3 contains 14 residues. CDR1 is LNHDA, CDR2 SQIVND, per germline (reference sequence). Trimming at V came to 6 bases and at J to 4 bases, leaving 5 bases not matched to a gene. Written as DNA, the CDR3 is TGTGCCAGTAGGTACGGGGGGGGATACAATGAGCAGTTCTTC. Encoded protein: CASRYGGGYNEQFF.

The chain has TRBV5-4 and TRBJ2-5; 16 nucleotides line up with TRBD2. CDR3 length: 16 amino acids. Germline trimming cut 4 bases from V and 4 bases from J; bases unmatched to any gene: 4. CDR1 is SGHNT, CDR2 YYREEE, per germline (reference sequence). The CDR3 is CASSPGTSGGVETQYF. CDR3 in DNA: TGTGCCAGCAGCCCGGGGACTAGCGGGGGGGTAGAGACCCAGTACTTC.

There are a few counts of this clone. The gene calls are TRBV19 and TRBJ1-2; 8 bases align to TRBD1. Trimming took 5 bases from V and 4 from J; bases not matched to a gene: 6. CDR1 LNHDA and CDR2 SQIVND come from the germline V gene (reference sequence). The CDR3 length is 14 residues. The CDR3 DNA sequence: TGTGCCAGTAGTTACCAGGGGGCTGGCTATGGCTACACCTTC. It yields the protein CASSYQGAGYGYTF.

This chain uses TRBV4-1 with TRBJ2-7; no clear D gene. V shed 2 bases and J shed 2 bases, with 7 bases lying between them. Germline CDR1 and CDR2: MGHRA and YSYEKL. The CDR3 loop spans 13 amino acids. The CDR3 sequence is CASSQRQAYEQYF. The CDR3 DNA sequence: TGCGCCAGCAGCCAAAGGCAGGCCTACGAGCAGTACTTC.

This clone was picked up one time. The rearrangement links TRBV6-5 to TRBJ1-2; 8 bases fit TRBD1. After removal of 5 bases from V and 6 bases from J, the junction contained 8 bases not matched to a gene. The V gene's germline CDR1 is MNHEY and CDR2 SVGAGI. This CDR3 contains 14 residues. CDR3 nucleotide sequence: TGTGCCAGCAGTCCGGACAGGGATTGGCATGGCTACACCTTC. It encodes CASSPDRDWHGYTF.

The chain is built from TRBV25-1 and TRBJ1-1; tentative D call: TRBD1 (6 bases). Germline V CDR1 and CDR2: MGHDK, SYGVNS. V was trimmed by 4 bases and J by 4 bases, leaving 16 bases between them. The CDR3 contains 15 residues. The CDR3 DNA follows: TGTGCCAGCAGTGCCTACAGGGAGAGGGTCACTGAAGCTTTCTTT. Translated, it gives CASSAYRERVTEAFF.

The chain joins TRBV19 to TRBJ2-2; 7 nucleotides line up with TRBD1. Germline V CDR1 and CDR2: LNHDA, SQIVND (reference sequence). Trimming removed 4 bases from V and 4 bases from J; junction bases left unmatched: 3. The CDR3 extends over 14 amino acids. CDR3 nucleotides: TGTGCCAGTAGTACGGGGACAGCCACCGGGGAGCTGTTTTTT. This gives the protein CASSTGTATGELFF.

This clone appeared a single time. CDR3 DNA sequence: TGTGCCAGCAGCAAAACCCCCCCCCTTCTCCGGGACAGCCAAGCGGACTATGGCTACACCTTC. This gives the protein CASSKTPPLLRDSQADYGYTF. The rearrangement links TRBV21-1 to TRBJ1-2; TRBD1, the table's D call, lacks a check against the DNA. TRBV21-1 is noted as a pseudogene. The CDR3 has 21 residues.

J is TRBJ2-6 and V is TRBV7-9; D call uncertain. Trimming stripped 3 bases from V and 0 bases from J, with 9 bases between. Germline V CDR1 and CDR2: SEHNR, FQNEAQ (reference sequence). The CDR3 consists of 16 residues. The CDR3 coding sequence is TGTGCCAGCAGCTTTTCCGGTAACTCTGGGGCCAACGTCCTGACTTTC. It translates to CASSFSGNSGANVLTF. Full variable domain (remainder filled in from reference TRBV7-9 and TRBJ2-6): DTGVSQNPRHKITKRGQNVTFRCDPISEHNRLYWYRQTLGQGPEFLTYFQNEAQLEKSRLLSDRFSAERPKGSFSTLEIQRTEQGDSAMYLCASSFSGNSGANVLTFGAGSRLTVL.